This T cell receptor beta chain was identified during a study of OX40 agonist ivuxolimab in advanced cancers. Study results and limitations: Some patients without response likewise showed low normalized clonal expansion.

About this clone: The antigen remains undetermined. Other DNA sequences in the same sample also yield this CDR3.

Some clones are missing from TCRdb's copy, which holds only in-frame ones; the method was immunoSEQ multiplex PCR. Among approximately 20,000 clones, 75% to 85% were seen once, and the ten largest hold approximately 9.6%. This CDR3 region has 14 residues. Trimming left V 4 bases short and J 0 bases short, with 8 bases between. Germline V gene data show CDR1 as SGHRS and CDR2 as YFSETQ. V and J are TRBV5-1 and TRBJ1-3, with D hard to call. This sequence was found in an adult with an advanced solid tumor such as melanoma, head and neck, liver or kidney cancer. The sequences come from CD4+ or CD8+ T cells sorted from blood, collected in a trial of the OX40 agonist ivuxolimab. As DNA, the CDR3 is TGCGCCAGCAGCCCGGATCTCTCTGGAAACACCATATATTTT. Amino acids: CASSPDLSGNTIYF.